The rows below give T cell receptor beta chains drawn from one sample of a study of T cell responses to AZD1222 COVID-19 vaccine. Generated by immunoSEQ multiplex PCR, the TCRdb table keeps only in-frame clones and is missing some. The table records roughly 80,000 clones, about nine tenths of them present only once. Sequencing used peripheral blood, obtained 28 days after the second AZD1222 dose. The receptors come from an adult who received the AZD1222 COVID-19 vaccine. Each CDR3 is given with its conserved first and last residue. D genes are given only for firm matches. Clone size is not always given. Where it is, it says once, few, many or a class for expanded clones.

J,size,V,D,CDR3,DNA
TRBJ1-3,-,TRBV7-6,-,CASSLVGGWNTIYF,TGTGCCAGCAGCTTAGTGGGGGGCTGGAACACCATATATTTT
TRBJ2-7,-,TRBV6-5,-,CASSQGDEQYF,TGTGCCAGCAGTCAGGGCGACGAGCAGTACTTC
TRBJ2-7,-,TRBV21-1,-,CASSKALLNPGDYEQYF,TGTGCCAGCAGCAAAGCGCTTTTAAACCCGGGGGACTACGAGCAGTACTTC
TRBJ2-7,-,TRBV7-6,-,CASSLTGTYEQYF,TGTGCCAGCAGCTTAACTGGTACCTACGAGCAGTACTTC
TRBJ1-2,once,TRBV3-1/TRBV3-2,TRBD1,CASSQGGQVAGYTF,TGTGCCAGCAGCCAAGGCGGACAGGTGGCCGGCTACACCTTC
TRBJ1-5,-,TRBV16,-,CASSPEGSNQPQHF,TGTGCCAGCAGCCCCGAAGGCAGCAATCAGCCCCAGCATTTT
TRBJ2-2,-,TRBV6-6,-,CASSYFGGVGGGELFF,TGTGCCAGCAGTTACTTTGGGGGAGTAGGGGGCGGGGAGCTGTTTTTT
TRBJ1-5,-,TRBV28,-,CASRLQGQSNQPQHF,TGTGCCAGCAGACTACAGGGCCAAAGCAATCAGCCCCAGCATTTT
TRBJ1-1,-,TRBV11-2,-,CASSPNWDTEAFF,TGTGCCAGCAGCCCCAACTGGGACACTGAAGCTTTCTTT
TRBJ2-3,-,TRBV11-1,-,CASSLVGQSFTDTQYF,TGTGCCAGCAGCTTAGTAGGACAGTCGTTCACAGATACGCAGTATTTT
TRBJ1-1,-,TRBV29-1,-,CSVDLPGRRTEAFF,TGCAGCGTTGATCTTCCAGGGAGGAGGACTGAAGCTTTCTTT
TRBJ2-1,once,TRBV5-6,TRBD2,CASSLTSGRNEQFF,TGTGCCAGCAGCTTGACTAGCGGGAGGAATGAGCAGTTCTTC
TRBJ1-2,few,TRBV10-3,-,CAISEKGSNYGYTF,TGTGCCATCAGTGAGAAGGGCTCAAACTATGGCTACACCTTC
TRBJ1-3,-,TRBV24-1,-,CATAGSTGNTIYF,TGTGCCACCGCGGGTTCCACTGGAAACACCATATATTTT
TRBJ1-6,once,TRBV6-5,-,CASSLSWDGNSPLHF,TGTGCCAGCAGTTTATCTTGGGACGGGAATTCACCCCTCCACTTT
TRBJ1-2,-,TRBV9,-,CASSPGAGAGGNYGYTF,TGTGCCAGCAGCCCAGGGGCTGGGGCCGGCGGTAACTATGGCTACACCTTC
TRBJ1-1,-,TRBV21-1,-,CATHRVTEAFF,TGTGCCACTCACAGGGTAACTGAAGCTTTCTTT
TRBJ2-3,-,TRBV4-1,TRBD2,CASSQGWLAGGSSDTQYF,TGCGCCAGCAGCCAAGGATGGCTAGCGGGGGGCAGCTCAGATACGCAGTATTTT
TRBJ2-7,-,TRBV7-9,-,CASSFSLMGEQYF,TGTGCCAGCAGCTTCTCTCTCATGGGTGAGCAGTACTTC
TRBJ2-1,-,TRBV5-4,-,CASSFGLSYNEQFF,TGTGCCAGCAGCTTCGGACTATCTTACAATGAGCAGTTCTTC
TRBJ1-6,once,TRBV9,-,CASSVGLGDNSPLHF,TGTGCCAGCAGCGTAGGTTTAGGGGACAATTCACCCCTCCACTTT
TRBJ1-6,few,TRBV2,-,CASRLTDSGSPLHF,TGTGCCAGTCGGTTGACCGATTCAGGTTCACCCCTCCACTTT
TRBJ2-7,-,TRBV11-1,TRBD2,CASGLGGRAGTYEQYF,TGTGCCAGTGGGCTCGGCGGGAGGGCCGGAACCTACGAGCAGTACTTC
TRBJ2-7,few,TRBV10-3,TRBD1,CAISGPDRGSSYEQYF,TGTGCCATCAGTGGCCCGGACAGGGGAAGCTCCTACGAGCAGTACTTC
TRBJ2-3,-,TRBV5-5,-,CASSLGPRSTDTQYF,TGTGCCAGCAGCTTGGGGCCGCGTTCGACAGATACGCAGTATTTT
TRBJ2-1,-,TRBV10-3,TRBD2,CAITRTSGQTGGEQFF,TGTGCCATCACTAGGACTAGCGGGCAAACGGGGGGTGAGCAGTTCTTC
TRBJ2-3,-,TRBV11-2,TRBD1,CASSRDRGRTDTQYF,TGTGCCAGCAGCCGGGACAGGGGGCGCACAGATACGCAGTATTTT
TRBJ1-4,-,TRBV5-1,TRBD1,CASSSTGGKLFF,TGCGCCAGCAGCTCGACAGGGGGAAAACTGTTTTTT
TRBJ1-2,-,TRBV5-5,TRBD1,CASSLVGPITGGYGYTF,TGTGCCAGCAGCTTGGTAGGACCGATCACAGGGGGCTATGGCTACACCTTC
TRBJ1-2,few,TRBV18,-,CASSPLDVGDGYTF,TGTGCCAGCTCACCACTCGACGTTGGGGATGGCTACACCTTC
TRBJ2-7,-,TRBV6-5,-,CASSRPTPSAYEQYF,TGTGCCAGCAGTCGTCCGACACCATCTGCCTACGAGCAGTACTTC
TRBJ2-3,-,TRBV11-3,TRBD2,CASSLELAGSDTQYF,TGTGCCAGCAGCTTAGAACTAGCGGGCTCAGATACGCAGTATTTT
TRBJ2-7,-,TRBV30,-,CAWSPDADYEQYF,TGTGCCTGGAGCCCGGACGCCGACTACGAGCAGTACTTC
TRBJ2-1,-,TRBV24-1,-,CATTSDGGEQFF,TGTGCCACCACATCCGATGGGGGCGAGCAGTTCTTC
TRBJ1-6,-,TRBV30,-,CAWRAPPVAANSPLHF,TGTGCCTGGAGAGCCCCCCCAGTGGCGGCAAATTCACCCCTCCACTTT
TRBJ2-3,-,TRBV3-1/TRBV3-2,TRBD2,CASSQVTSGGADTQYF,TGTGCCAGCAGCCAAGTTACCAGCGGGGGGGCAGATACGCAGTATTTT
TRBJ2-2,once,TRBV6-5,-,CASSYSPGAGELFF,TGTGCCAGCAGTTACTCCCCGGGTGCCGGGGAGCTGTTTTTT